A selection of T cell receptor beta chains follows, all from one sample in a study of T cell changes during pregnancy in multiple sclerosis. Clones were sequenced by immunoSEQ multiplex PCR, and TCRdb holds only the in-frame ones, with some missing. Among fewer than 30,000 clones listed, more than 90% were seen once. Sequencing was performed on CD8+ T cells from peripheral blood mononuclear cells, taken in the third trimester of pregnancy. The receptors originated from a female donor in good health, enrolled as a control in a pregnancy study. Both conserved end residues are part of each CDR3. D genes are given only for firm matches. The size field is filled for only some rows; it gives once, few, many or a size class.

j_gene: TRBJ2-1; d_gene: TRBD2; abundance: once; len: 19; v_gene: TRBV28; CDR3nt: TGTGCCAGCAGTTTCCCCCTAGCGGGAGGGCCGGTTTCCTACAATGAGCAGTTCTTC; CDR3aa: CASSFPLAGGPVSYNEQFF
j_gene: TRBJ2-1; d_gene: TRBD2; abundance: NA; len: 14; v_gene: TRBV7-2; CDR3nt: TGTGCCAGCACCTCTGTCGGGGGGTCCAATGAGCAGTTCTTC; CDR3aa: CASTSVGGSNEQFF
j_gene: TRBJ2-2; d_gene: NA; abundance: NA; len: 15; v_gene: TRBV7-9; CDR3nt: TGTGCCAGCAGCCCCATGGCGGGATTTGGCGGGGAGCTGTTTTTT; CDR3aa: CASSPMAGFGGELFF
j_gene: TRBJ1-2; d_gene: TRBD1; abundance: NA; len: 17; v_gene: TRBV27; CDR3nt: TGTGCCAGCAGTTTAGTAGGTCTAGGGACAGGGGTCGATGGCTACACCTTC; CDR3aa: CASSLVGLGTGVDGYTF
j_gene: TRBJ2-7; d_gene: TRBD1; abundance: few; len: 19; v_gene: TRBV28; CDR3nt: TGTGCCAGCAGTTTACGGGGACAGGGGGCTGGACTAGCGCTATACGAGCAGTACTTC; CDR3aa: CASSLRGQGAGLALYEQYF
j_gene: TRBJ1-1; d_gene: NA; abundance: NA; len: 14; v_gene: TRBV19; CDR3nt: TGTGCCACAGTACAGCCAGGGTGGGACACTGAAGCTTTCTTT; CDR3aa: CATVQPGWDTEAFF
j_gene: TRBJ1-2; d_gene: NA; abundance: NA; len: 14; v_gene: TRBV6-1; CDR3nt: TGTGCCAGCAGTGAACTCGGCGGGGGCTATGGCTACACCTTC; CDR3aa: CASSELGGGYGYTF
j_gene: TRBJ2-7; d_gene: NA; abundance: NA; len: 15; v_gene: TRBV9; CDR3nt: TGTGCCAGCAGCGAGACGGGGGAAACCCCCTACGAGCAGTACTTC; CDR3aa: CASSETGETPYEQYF
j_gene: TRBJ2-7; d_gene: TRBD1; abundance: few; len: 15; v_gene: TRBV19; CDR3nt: TGTGCCAGTAGTCTCGGGACAGGGGGTCAATACGAGCAGTACTTC; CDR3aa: CASSLGTGGQYEQYF
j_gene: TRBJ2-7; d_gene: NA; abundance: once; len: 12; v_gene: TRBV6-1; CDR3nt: TGTGCCAGCAACTCAGACTCCTACGAGCAGTACTTC; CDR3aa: CASNSDSYEQYF
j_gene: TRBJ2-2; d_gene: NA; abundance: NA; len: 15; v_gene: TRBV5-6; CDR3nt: TGTGCCAGCAGCCCCAGGGCGAAGAACACCGGGGAGCTGTTTTTT; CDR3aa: CASSPRAKNTGELFF
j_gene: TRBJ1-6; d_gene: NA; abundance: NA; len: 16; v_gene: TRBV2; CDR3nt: TGTGCCAGCAGTGAAGCGCCGGGGTTATGGGATTCACCCCTCCACTTT; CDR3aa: CASSEAPGLWDSPLHF